This TCR beta chain was sequenced in a study of CXCR3-negative and CXCR3-positive naive CD8 T cells. The libraries of TRB cDNA were prepared using 5' RACE with UMI labels. TCRdb re-analyzed the 5' RACE reads; it lists each CDR3 protein once, without DNA. This sample contains tens of thousands of distinct CDR3 sequences. CDR3 length: 15 amino acids. The germline V gene has CDR1 SEHNR and CDR2 FQNEAQ (reference sequence). This chain connects TRBV7-9 to TRBJ2-7; checking the TCRdb D call of TRBD1 is not possible without DNA. Sequences were obtained from naive CXCR3- CD8+ T cells from blood. Documented subset: CD45RO-CCR7+CD27+CD95- naive CD8+ T cells lacking CXCR3 (TNR3-). This clonotype was sampled from a human donor in good health. Some clones in this sample may be carry-over from other donors' samples. CDR3 in amino acids: CASSFQKGSNYEQYF.